This TCR beta chain is from a study of blood T cell repertoires in COVID-19. Study at large: From T cells, B-cell-depleted T cells, or PBMCs came the material, which was cDNA or gDNA.

Source study methods: Nucleated cell counts were estimated from reference gene primer amplification. Here immunoSEQ multiplex PCR was the method, and the copy in TCRdb shows in-frame clones only, minus some. D and trimming come from the DNA, and the V and J calls and clone size come from that table. The sample has around 120,000 clones, approximately 86% seen once. In terms of age and location, participants ranged from roughly 18 to 95 years and lived in under 30 US areas. Recovered Cohort 3 donors showed two negative PCRs, clearance, or symptom resolution. The CDR3 loop spans 17 amino acids. This clone showed up just a few times.

The TCR comes from a woman aged 45-65 years who had recovered from COVID-19. The sequenced material came from PBMCs or T cells enriched from blood (not recorded which). V gene TRBV21-1 combines with J gene TRBJ1-3; TRBD1 is the table's D call, not checked against the DNA. TRBV21-1 is reported as a pseudogene. CDR3 coding DNA: TGTGCCAGCAGCAAATTAGGACAGGGGCTTTCTGGAAACACCATATATTTT. This encodes CASSKLGQGLSGNTIYF.